These 28 T cell receptor beta chains share one sample of origin, sequenced in a study of blood T cell repertoires in COVID-19. Libraries were prepared by immunoSEQ multiplex PCR; TCRdb keeps only in-frame clonotypes and omits some of them. The sample consists of roughly 300,000 clones, roughly 85% of them appearing once. The sequenced material came from PBMCs or T cells enriched from blood (not recorded which). The receptors stem from a woman between 45 and 65 years old who had recovered from COVID-19.

The chain employs TRBV6-2 or TRBV6-3 and TRBJ1-5, with 11 bases lining up with TRBD1. Germline CDR1 MNHEY, CDR2 SVGEGT. CDR3 length: 17 residues. The V segment lost 6 bases and the J segment 2 bases; nucleotides outside the gene matches: 9. CDR3 DNA: TGTGCCAGCAGCTCTATGGGACAGGGGGTTGGCAATCAGCCCCAGCATTTT. Its protein is CASSSMGQGVGNQPQHF.

The gene calls are TRBV7-9 and TRBJ2-7, with 8 nucleotides matching TRBD1. This CDR3 comprises 15 residues. CDR1 and CDR2 (germline): SEHNR, FQNEAQ (reference sequence). V lost 4 bases and J lost 0; bases outside the gene matches: 5. CDR3 coding DNA: TGTGCCAGCAGCTCCCAGACAGGGGTCTCCTACGAGCAGTACTTC. Translation: CASSSQTGVSYEQYF.

DNA of the CDR3: TGTGCCAGTAGTCACGGACAGGGGAGCTCCTACAATGAGCAGTTCTTC. Translating it yields CASSHGQGSSYNEQFF. The chain combines TRBV19 with TRBJ2-1; TRBD1 aligns across 9 bases. Per the germline V gene, CDR1 is LNHDA and CDR2 is SQIVND (reference sequence). Trimming cost V 5 bases and J 0 bases; bases outside gene matches: 5. The length of the CDR3 is 16 residues. Full variable domain (rest looked up from reference TRBV19 and TRBJ2-1): DGGITQSPKYLFRKEGQNVTLSCEQNLNHDAMYWYRQDPGQGLRLIYYSQIVNDFQKGDIAEGYSVSREKKESFPLTVTSAQKNPTAFYLCASSHGQGSSYNEQFFGPGTRLTVL.

V is TRBV7-9 and J is TRBJ1-1; D is unclear. Trimming stripped 1 base from V and 2 bases from J, with 8 bases between. Per germline, CDR1 SEHNR and CDR2 FQNEAQ (reference sequence). This CDR3 is 14 amino acids long. DNA for the CDR3: TGTGCCAGCAGCTTAGTCCGGGGTAACACTGAAGCTTTCTTT. Translated: CASSLVRGNTEAFF.

This clone has just a few counts. The V gene is TRBV4-1, the J gene TRBJ1-6; tentative D call: TRBD1 (6 bases). The CDR3 is 13 amino acids. V was shortened by 3 bases and J by 10 bases, with 10 bases between the two germline ends. Germline assignment: CDR1 MGHRA and CDR2 YSYEKL. For the CDR3, the DNA is TGCGCCAGCAGCCAGGCCCAGGGGTCACCCCTCCACTTT. Translated: CASSQAQGSPLHF.

The rearrangement links TRBV15 to TRBJ1-1; no definite D call. Trimming took off 3 bases at V and 2 bases at J, with 10 bases between the two ends. Germline CDR1 and CDR2: LNHNV and YYDKDF (reference sequence). There are 14 residues in the CDR3. For the CDR3, the DNA is TGTGCCACCAGCAGCGAACGGGGAAACACTGAAGCTTTCTTT. Translating it yields CATSSERGNTEAFF.

The chain links TRBV19 to TRBJ2-2; tentative D call: TRBD2 (6 bases). Germline V gene sequence: CDR1 LNHDA, CDR2 SQIVND (reference sequence). The CDR3 length is 14 residues. V gave up 10 bases and J gave up 1 base, with 13 bases separating them. The CDR3 loop is CATPGGKNTGELFF. For the CDR3, the DNA is TGTGCCACCCCCGGCGGGAAGAACACCGGGGAGCTGTTTTTT.

This clone was picked up one time. This chain links TRBV18 with TRBJ1-1; D not resolved. This CDR3 is 15 amino acids long. V was shortened by 3 bases and J by 5 bases, with 16 bases between the two germline ends. Germline assignment: CDR1 KGHSH and CDR2 LQKENI. DNA of the CDR3: TGTGCCAGCTCACCTAACGTCTCCGGTCGTACTGAAGCTTTCTTT. Translation: CASSPNVSGRTEAFF.

The rearrangement joins TRBV3-1 (or the pseudogene TRBV3-2) to TRBJ1-1; D is undetermined. The germline CDR1 and CDR2 sequences are LGHDT and YNNKEL (reference sequence). The CDR3 spans 16 residues. Deletions cut 3 bases from V and 4 bases from J, with 18 bases between. For the CDR3, the DNA is TGTGCCAGCAGCCAGTTGAGTGGTGCGTTGAGCACTGAAGCTTTCTTT. Amino acids: CASSQLSGALSTEAFF.

The chain is built from TRBV28 and TRBJ1-2, with 9 bases identical to TRBD1. V lost 3 bases to trimming and J lost 3 bases; unmatched junction nucleotides: 8. The CDR3 spans 16 residues. Germline V gives CDR1 MDHEN, CDR2 SYDVKM. In nucleotides, the CDR3 is TGTGCCAGCAGTTTGGCGGGAAGGACAGGGGACTATGGCTACACCTTC. Amino acids: CASSLAGRTGDYGYTF.

V and J are TRBV7-2 and TRBJ1-5; possibly TRBD1 for D (5 bases). V was clipped by 1 base and J by 4 bases, with 8 bases between them. This CDR3 comprises 14 residues. Per germline, CDR1 SGHTA and CDR2 FQGNSA. The CDR3 coding sequence is TGTGCCAGCAGCTTAGTCAGGGATAATCAGCCCCAGCATTTT. Protein: CASSLVRDNQPQHF.

J is TRBJ1-3 and V is TRBV18; TRBD1 matches at 8 bases. V trimming: 2 bases; J trimming: 2 bases; junction bases outside the gene matches: 2. The CDR3 totals 15 residues. CDR1 KGHSH and CDR2 LQKENI come from the germline V gene. CDR3 sequence: CASSPTGGTGNTIYF. The CDR3 nucleotides are TGTGCCAGCTCACCAACAGGGGGGACTGGAAACACCATATATTTT.

The table lists this clone with a count of one. This chain connects TRBV6-5 to TRBJ1-5, with D hard to call. The ends were cut back, 8 bases at V and 4 bases at J, with 12 bases in the middle. CDR3 length: 13 residues. Germline CDR1 MNHEY, CDR2 SVGAGI. The CDR3 region has the DNA TGTGCCAGCTCTTACGGGGTTAATCAGCCCCAGCATTTT. Its translation: CASSYGVNQPQHF.

This clone has just a few counts. This chain links TRBV15 with TRBJ1-1; TRBD1 agrees at 7 bases. CDR3 size: 15 residues. Germline CDR1 is LNHNV and CDR2 is YYDKDF (reference sequence). V shed 3 bases, J shed 4 bases, and the junction held 8 bases outside the gene matches. CDR3: CATSSPRGASTEAFF. CDR3 nucleotide sequence: TGTGCCACCAGCAGCCCCAGGGGGGCGAGCACTGAAGCTTTCTTT.

In this sample, this clone turned up a few times. The chain employs TRBV13 and TRBJ1-1, with 9 positions matching TRBD1. Germline V gene sequence: CDR1 PRHDT, CDR2 FYEKMQ (reference sequence). This CDR3 is 16 amino acids long. V trimming: 1 base; J trimming: 2 bases; junction bases outside the gene matches: 5. CDR3 nucleotide sequence: TGTGCCAGCAGCTTAGAAACAGGGGGCAGTAACACTGAAGCTTTCTTT. This encodes CASSLETGGSNTEAFF.

The V call is TRBV27, the J call TRBJ2-7; tentative D call: TRBD2 (6 bases). The CDR3 covers 13 residues. V lost 8 bases, J lost 0 bases, and 11 bases lay in between. The germline gives CDR1 MNHEY, CDR2 SMNVEV (reference sequence). CDR3 sequence reads: CASGGTASYEQYF. CDR3 DNA: TGTGCCAGCGGGGGGACGGCCTCCTACGAGCAGTACTTC.

This chain links TRBV15 with TRBJ2-2; 11 bases map to TRBD1. The J segment lost 6 bases and the V segment lost 6 bases, leaving 9 bases of the junction unmatched. CDR1 LNHNV and CDR2 YYDKDF come from the germline V gene (reference sequence). The length of the CDR3 is 16 residues. The CDR3 is CATRHFGTGGAGELFF. In nucleotides, the CDR3 is TGTGCCACCAGACATTTCGGGACAGGGGGTGCCGGGGAGCTGTTTTTT.

This chain connects TRBV14 to TRBJ2-4, with unresolved D. In germline, CDR1 is SGHDN, CDR2 FVKESK. Trimming stripped 3 bases from V and 1 base from J, with 7 bases between. The length of the CDR3 is 14 residues. CDR3 sequence reads: CASSHPEAKNIQYF. CDR3 coding DNA: TGTGCCAGCAGCCACCCCGAGGCCAAAAACATTCAGTACTTC.

This chain joins TRBV28 and TRBJ2-2; possible D gene TRBD1, 6 bases. V lost 6 bases, J lost 1 base, and 12 bases lay in between. Germline CDR1 MDHEN, CDR2 SYDVKM. This CDR3 comprises 15 residues. The CDR3 sequence: CASRKMTGNTGELFF. The CDR3 DNA reads as TGTGCCAGCAGGAAAATGACAGGGAACACCGGGGAGCTGTTTTTT.

The chain recombines TRBV7-3 with TRBJ2-1, with 8 bases fitting TRBD1. The CDR3 is 13 amino acids. Per the germline V gene, CDR1 is SGHTA and CDR2 is FQGTGA. V dropped 5 bases and J dropped 7; count of bases not matched to a gene: 4. CDR3 DNA sequence: TGTGCCAGCAGCCTAAACAGGGGGAATGAGCAGTTCTTC. It translates to CASSLNRGNEQFF.

V and J are TRBV30 and TRBJ1-3, with unresolved D. Germline CDR1 GTSNPN, CDR2 SVGIG (reference sequence). Trimming stripped 4 bases from V and 0 bases from J, with 13 bases between. The CDR3 extends over 15 amino acids. Written as DNA, the CDR3 is TGTGCCTGGACCCTACCGAGGCACTCTGGAAACACCATATATTTT. Translating it yields CAWTLPRHSGNTIYF.

This clone was observed a handful of times. The V call is TRBV5-1, the J call TRBJ2-3; TRBD2 agrees at 10 bases. The CDR3 runs 15 residues. Germline CDR1 and CDR2: SGHRS and YFSETQ. The V segment lost 0 bases and the J segment 5 bases; nucleotides outside the gene matches: 3. As DNA, the CDR3 is TGCGCCAGCAGCTTGGTAGCGGGAGGCGTAGATACGCAGTATTTT. Protein: CASSLVAGGVDTQYF.

CDR3 region: CASSLANPGQGSGKSGNTIYF. CDR3 nucleotides: TGTGCCAGCAGCTTGGCGAATCCGGGACAGGGATCGGGGAAATCTGGAAACACCATATATTTT. The rearrangement links TRBV7-6 to TRBJ1-3; TRBD1 agrees at 9 bases. The V and J ends lost 3 bases and 1 base, in that order; junction bases with no gene match: 19. Germline CDR1 is SGHVS and CDR2 is FNYEAQ. The CDR3 length is 21 residues.

The chain carries TRBV30 and TRBJ1-3, with D maybe TRBD1 (5 bases). Germline V gene data show CDR1 as GTSNPN and CDR2 as SVGIG (reference sequence). Between the trimmed V and J ends, which lost 7 bases and 0 bases, there was a span of 19 bases. CDR3 length equals 16 residues. The CDR3 nucleotides read TGTGCCTTTGGAAGGAGCACAGGCCTCTCTGGAAACACCATATATTTT. Its translation: CAFGRSTGLSGNTIYF.

The V gene is TRBV2, the J gene TRBJ2-1; 11 bases match TRBD2. There are 15 residues in the CDR3. CDR1 is SNHLY, CDR2 FYNNEI, per germline. Trimming at V came to 7 bases and at J to 3 bases, leaving 5 bases not matched to a gene. CDR3 DNA sequence: TGTGCCAGCACTCCGGGGACTAGCGGCTACAATGAGCAGTTCTTC. This codes for CASTPGTSGYNEQFF.

This clone came up once. The rearrangement joins TRBV19 to TRBJ1-1; 8 bases are a match to TRBD1. The V and J ends lost 4 bases and 0 bases, in that order; junction bases with no gene match: 10. This CDR3 is built from 17 residues. Germline V lookup: CDR1 LNHDA, CDR2 SQIVND (reference sequence). This chain's CDR3 is CASSTGQGHPMNTEAFF. CDR3 sequence (DNA): TGTGCCAGTAGTACAGGACAGGGTCACCCAATGAACACTGAAGCTTTCTTT.

The chain links TRBV3-1 (or the pseudogene TRBV3-2) to TRBJ2-7; maybe TRBD2 (6 bases). V lost 4 bases, J lost 3 bases, and 13 bases lay in between. The CDR3 length is 14 residues. Germline V CDR1 and CDR2: LGHDT, YNNKEL (reference sequence). DNA for the CDR3: TGTGCCAGCAGCCCGCGGTGGGGGGACTACGAGCAGTACTTC. Its protein is CASSPRWGDYEQYF.

This clone came up once. The genes are TRBV10-3 and TRBJ2-5; 8 bases align to TRBD1. The V gene end was trimmed by 4 bases and the J gene end by 5 bases; junction bases not matched to a gene: 9. From germline, CDR1 is ENHRY and CDR2 SYGVKD. This CDR3 contains 15 residues. The CDR3 loop reads CAISGSQGARETQYF. Here the CDR3 DNA reads TGTGCCATCAGTGGTAGCCAGGGGGCTCGGGAGACCCAGTACTTC.